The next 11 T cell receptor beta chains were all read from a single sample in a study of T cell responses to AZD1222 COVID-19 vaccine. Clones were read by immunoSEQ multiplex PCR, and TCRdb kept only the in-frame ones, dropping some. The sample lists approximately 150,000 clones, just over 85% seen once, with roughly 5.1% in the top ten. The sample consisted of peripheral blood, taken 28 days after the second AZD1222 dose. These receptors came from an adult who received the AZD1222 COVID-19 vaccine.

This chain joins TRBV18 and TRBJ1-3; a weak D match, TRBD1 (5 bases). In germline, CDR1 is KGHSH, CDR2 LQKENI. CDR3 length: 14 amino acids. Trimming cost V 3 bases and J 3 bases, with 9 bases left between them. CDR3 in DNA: TGTGCCAGCTCACCGGGACTGAATGGAAACACCATATATTTT. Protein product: CASSPGLNGNTIYF.

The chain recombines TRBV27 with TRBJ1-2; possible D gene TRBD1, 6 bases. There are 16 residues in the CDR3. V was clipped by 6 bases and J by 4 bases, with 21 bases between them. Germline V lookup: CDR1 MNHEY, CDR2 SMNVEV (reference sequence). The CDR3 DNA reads TGTGCCAGCAGAAGAGGGGGACACCCCTCGTTCTATGGCTACACCTTC. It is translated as CASRRGGHPSFYGYTF.

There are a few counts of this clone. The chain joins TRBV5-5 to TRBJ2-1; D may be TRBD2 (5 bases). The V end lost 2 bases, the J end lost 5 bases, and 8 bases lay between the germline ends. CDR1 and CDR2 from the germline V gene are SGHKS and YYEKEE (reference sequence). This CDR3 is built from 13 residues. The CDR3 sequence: CASSFGGHNEQFF. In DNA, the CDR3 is TGTGCCAGCAGCTTCGGAGGCCACAATGAGCAGTTCTTC. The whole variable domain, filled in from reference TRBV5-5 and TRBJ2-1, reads DAGVTQSPTHLIKTRGQQVTLRCSPISGHKSVSWYQQVLGQGPQFIFQYYEKEERGRGNFPDRFSARQFPNYSSELNVNALLLGDSALYLCASSFGGHNEQFFGPGTRLTVL.

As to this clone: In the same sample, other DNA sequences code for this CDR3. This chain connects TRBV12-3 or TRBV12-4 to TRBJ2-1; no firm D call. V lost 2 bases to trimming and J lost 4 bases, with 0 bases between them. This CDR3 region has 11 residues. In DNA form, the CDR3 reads TGTGCCAGCAGTTTATACAATGAGCAGTTCTTC. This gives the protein CASSLYNEQFF.

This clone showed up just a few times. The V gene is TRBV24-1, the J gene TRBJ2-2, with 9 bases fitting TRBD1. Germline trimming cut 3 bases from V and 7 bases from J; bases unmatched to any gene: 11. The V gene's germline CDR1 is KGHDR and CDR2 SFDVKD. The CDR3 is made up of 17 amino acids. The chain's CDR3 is CATSDRPGQGNGGELFF. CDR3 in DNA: TGTGCCACCAGTGATCGACCGGGACAGGGCAACGGCGGGGAGCTGTTTTTT.

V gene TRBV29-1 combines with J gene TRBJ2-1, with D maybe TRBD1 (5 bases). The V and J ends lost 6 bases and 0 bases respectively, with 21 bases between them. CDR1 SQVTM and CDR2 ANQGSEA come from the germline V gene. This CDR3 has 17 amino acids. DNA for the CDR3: TGCAGCGTCGTCCCTAGGGGCGCCAGGAGCTCCTACAATGAGCAGTTCTTC. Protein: CSVVPRGARSSYNEQFF.

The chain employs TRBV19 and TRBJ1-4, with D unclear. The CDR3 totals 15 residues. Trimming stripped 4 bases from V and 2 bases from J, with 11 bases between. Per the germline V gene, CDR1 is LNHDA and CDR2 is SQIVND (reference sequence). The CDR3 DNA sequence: TGTGCCAGTAGTACCTACAGTAATACTAATGAAAAACTGTTTTTT. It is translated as CASSTYSNTNEKLFF.

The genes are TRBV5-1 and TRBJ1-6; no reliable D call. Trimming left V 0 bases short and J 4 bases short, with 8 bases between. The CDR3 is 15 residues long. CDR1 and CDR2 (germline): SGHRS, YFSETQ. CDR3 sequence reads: CASSLVTDYNSPLHF. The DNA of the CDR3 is TGCGCCAGCAGCTTGGTGACTGATTATAATTCACCCCTCCACTTT. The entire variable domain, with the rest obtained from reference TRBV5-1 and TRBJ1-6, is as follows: KAGVTQTPRYLIKTRGQQVTLSCSPISGHRSVSWYQQTPGQGLQFLFEYFSETQRNKGNFPGRFSGRQFSNSRSEMNVSTLELGDSALYLCASSLVTDYNSPLHFGNGTRLTVT.

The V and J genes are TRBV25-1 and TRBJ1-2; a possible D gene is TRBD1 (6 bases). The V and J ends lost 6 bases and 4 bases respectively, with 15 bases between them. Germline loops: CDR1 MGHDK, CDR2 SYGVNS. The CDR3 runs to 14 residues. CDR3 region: CASRDEGGPYGYTF. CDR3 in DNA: TGTGCCAGCAGGGACGAGGGGGGTCCCTATGGCTACACCTTC.

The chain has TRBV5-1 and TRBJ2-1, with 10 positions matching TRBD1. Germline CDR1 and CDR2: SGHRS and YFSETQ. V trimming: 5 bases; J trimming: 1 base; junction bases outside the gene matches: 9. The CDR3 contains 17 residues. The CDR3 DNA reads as TGCGCCAGCAGTCTCTACCCGGGACAGGGGTCCTACAATGAGCAGTTCTTC. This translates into CASSLYPGQGSYNEQFF. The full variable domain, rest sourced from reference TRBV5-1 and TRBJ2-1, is KAGVTQTPRYLIKTRGQQVTLSCSPISGHRSVSWYQQTPGQGLQFLFEYFSETQRNKGNFPGRFSGRQFSNSRSEMNVSTLELGDSALYLCASSLYPGQGSYNEQFFGPGTRLTVL.

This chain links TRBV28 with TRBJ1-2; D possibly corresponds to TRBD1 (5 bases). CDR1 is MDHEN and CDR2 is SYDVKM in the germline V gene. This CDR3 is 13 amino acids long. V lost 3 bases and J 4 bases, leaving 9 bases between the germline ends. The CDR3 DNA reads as TGTGCCAGCAGTTTCGGGGGGGTCTATGGCTACACCTTC. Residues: CASSFGGVYGYTF.